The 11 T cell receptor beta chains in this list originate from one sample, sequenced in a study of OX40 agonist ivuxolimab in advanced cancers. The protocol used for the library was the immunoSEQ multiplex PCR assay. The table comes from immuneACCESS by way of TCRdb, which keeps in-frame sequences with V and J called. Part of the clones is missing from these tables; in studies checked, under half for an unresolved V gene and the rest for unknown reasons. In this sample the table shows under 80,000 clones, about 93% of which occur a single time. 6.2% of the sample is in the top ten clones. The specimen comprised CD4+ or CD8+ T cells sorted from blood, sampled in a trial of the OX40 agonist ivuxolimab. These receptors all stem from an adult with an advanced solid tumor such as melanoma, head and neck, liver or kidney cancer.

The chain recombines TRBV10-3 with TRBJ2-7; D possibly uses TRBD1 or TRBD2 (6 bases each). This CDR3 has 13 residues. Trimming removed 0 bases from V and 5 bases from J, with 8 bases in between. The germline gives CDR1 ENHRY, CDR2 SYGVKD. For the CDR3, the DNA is TGTGCCATCAGTGAGTCGGGGGGCCACGAGCAGTACTTC. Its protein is CAISESGGHEQYF.

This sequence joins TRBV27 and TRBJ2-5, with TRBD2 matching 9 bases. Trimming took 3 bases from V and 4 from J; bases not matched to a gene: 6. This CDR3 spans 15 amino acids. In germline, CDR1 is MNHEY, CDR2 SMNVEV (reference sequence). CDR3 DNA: TGTGCCAGCAGTTTCAGTAGCGGGAGCGGAGAGACCCAGTACTTC. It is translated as CASSFSSGSGETQYF.

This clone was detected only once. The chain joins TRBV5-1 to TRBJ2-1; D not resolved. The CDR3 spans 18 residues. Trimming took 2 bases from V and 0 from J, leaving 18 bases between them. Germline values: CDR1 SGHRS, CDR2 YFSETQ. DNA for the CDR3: TGCGCCAGCAGCTTTTATGGGTCCCACCCTCGCTCCTACAATGAGCAGTTCTTC. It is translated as CASSFYGSHPRSYNEQFF.

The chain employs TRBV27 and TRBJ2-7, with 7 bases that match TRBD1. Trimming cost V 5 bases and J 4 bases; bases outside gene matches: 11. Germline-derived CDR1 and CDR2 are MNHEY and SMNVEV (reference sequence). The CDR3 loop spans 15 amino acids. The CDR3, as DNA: TGTGCCAGCAGTGCCTCGACAGGGAATCTTTACGAGCAGTACTTC. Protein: CASSASTGNLYEQYF.

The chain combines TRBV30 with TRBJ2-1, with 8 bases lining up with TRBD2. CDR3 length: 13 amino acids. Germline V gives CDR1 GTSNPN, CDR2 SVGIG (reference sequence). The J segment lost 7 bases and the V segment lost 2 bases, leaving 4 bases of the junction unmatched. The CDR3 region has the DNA TGTGCCTGGAGTCCGGGACTAGTAAATGAGCAGTTCTTC. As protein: CAWSPGLVNEQFF.

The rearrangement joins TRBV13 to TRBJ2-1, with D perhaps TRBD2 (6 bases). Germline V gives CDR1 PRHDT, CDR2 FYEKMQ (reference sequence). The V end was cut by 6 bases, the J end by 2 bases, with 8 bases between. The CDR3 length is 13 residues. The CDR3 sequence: CASRWGAYNEQFF. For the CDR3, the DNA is TGTGCCAGCAGATGGGGGGCCTACAATGAGCAGTTCTTC.

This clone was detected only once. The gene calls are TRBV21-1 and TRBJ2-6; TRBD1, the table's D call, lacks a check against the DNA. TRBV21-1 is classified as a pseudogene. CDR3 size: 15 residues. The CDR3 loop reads CASMGAGSGANVLTF. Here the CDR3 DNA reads TGTGCCAGCATGGGGGCAGGCTCTGGGGCCAACGTCCTGACTTTC.

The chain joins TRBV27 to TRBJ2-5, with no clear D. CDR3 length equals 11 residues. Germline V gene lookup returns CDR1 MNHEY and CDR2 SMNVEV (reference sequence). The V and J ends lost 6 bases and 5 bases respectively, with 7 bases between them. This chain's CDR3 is CASRARETQYF. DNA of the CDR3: TGTGCCAGCAGGGCACGGGAGACCCAGTACTTC.

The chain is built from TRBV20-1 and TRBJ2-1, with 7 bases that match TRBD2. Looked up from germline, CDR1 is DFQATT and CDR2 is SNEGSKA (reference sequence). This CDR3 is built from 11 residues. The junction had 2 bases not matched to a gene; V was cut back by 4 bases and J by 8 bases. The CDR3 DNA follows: TGCAGTGCTACACTAGCGCATGAGCAGTTCTTC. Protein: CSATLAHEQFF.

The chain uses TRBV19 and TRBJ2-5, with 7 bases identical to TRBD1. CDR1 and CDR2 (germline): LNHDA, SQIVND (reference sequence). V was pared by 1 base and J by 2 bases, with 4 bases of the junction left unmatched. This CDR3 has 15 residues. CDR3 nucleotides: TGTGCCAGTAGTATAGTCGCAGGGGGACAAGAGACCCAGTACTTC. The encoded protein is CASSIVAGGQETQYF.

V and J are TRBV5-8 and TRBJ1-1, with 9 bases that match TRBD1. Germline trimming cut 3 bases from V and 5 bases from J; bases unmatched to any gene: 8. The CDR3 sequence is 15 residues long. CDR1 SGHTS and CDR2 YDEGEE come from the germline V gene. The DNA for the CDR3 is TGTGCCAGCAGCTCGGGATACAGGGGGCGTACTGAAGCTTTCTTT. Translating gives CASSSGYRGRTEAFF. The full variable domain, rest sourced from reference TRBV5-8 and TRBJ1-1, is EAGVTQSPTHLIKTRGQQATLRCSPISGHTSVYWYQQALGLGLQFLLWYDEGEERNRGNFPPRFSGRQFPNYSSELNVNALELEDSALYLCASSSGYRGRTEAFFGQGTRLTVV.